The 6 T cell receptor beta chains below were found in one sample sequenced in a study of blood T cell repertoires in COVID-19. Only in-frame clones appear in the TCRdb table, and some are missing; sequencing was by immunoSEQ multiplex PCR. The sample carries over 250,000 clones, 80% to 90% recorded once. The sample was PBMCs or T cells enriched from blood (not recorded which). Every receptor here comes from a woman between 18 and 29 years old who had recovered from COVID-19.

This chain uses TRBV18 with TRBJ2-6; D might be TRBD1 (5 bases). The CDR3 is 20 residues long. The germline V gene encodes CDR1 KGHSH and CDR2 LQKENI. Trimming pared 3 bases from V and 0 bases from J, leaving 21 bases between. The CDR3 region has the DNA TGTGCCAGCTCACCCCTGGACACGGCTTACCACTTCTCTGGGGCCAACGTCCTGACTTTC. Translating gives CASSPLDTAYHFSGANVLTF.

In regard to this clone: This same CDR3 is encoded by further DNA sequences in the sample. The chain is built from TRBV3-1 (or the pseudogene TRBV3-2) and TRBJ1-5; D call uncertain. The CDR3 spans 13 residues. Trimming removed 0 bases from V and 7 bases from J, with 7 bases in between. Germline lookup yields CDR1 LGHDT and CDR2 YNNKEL (reference sequence). CDR3 in DNA: TGTGCCAGCAGCCAAGATCGCGGGCAGCCCCAGCATTTT. It specifies CASSQDRGQPQHF.

This clone was seen only once. The genes are TRBV2 and TRBJ1-1; D unclear. This CDR3 spans 16 amino acids. Germline CDR1 and CDR2: SNHLY and FYNNEI. Trimming shortened V by 6 bases and J by 1 base, and 18 bases separated the two germline ends. CDR3 in DNA: TGTGCCAGCAGGGAAACCGGTACCGGGAGGAACACTGAAGCTTTCTTT. Amino acid sequence: CASRETGTGRNTEAFF.

The J gene is TRBJ2-2, the V gene TRBV5-1, with TRBD1 matching over 10 bases. The trim removed 4 bases at V and 1 base at J, leaving 13 bases unmatched. Germline V gene data show CDR1 as SGHRS and CDR2 as YFSETQ. The CDR3 extends over 19 amino acids. In DNA form, the CDR3 reads TGCGCCAGCAGCCCCCCGGGACAGGGGTATAAACAGAACACCGGGGAGCTGTTTTTT. Encoded protein: CASSPPGQGYKQNTGELFF.

In its sample, this clone was seen a few times. V gene TRBV14 combines with J gene TRBJ1-1, with 8 bases identical to TRBD1. The CDR3 sequence is 15 residues long. Germline CDR1 SGHDN, CDR2 FVKESK. Trimming removed 3 bases from V and 5 bases from J; junction bases left unmatched: 8. CDR3 in amino acids: CASSQYGQGWTEAFF. The CDR3 coding sequence is TGTGCCAGCAGCCAGTATGGACAGGGTTGGACTGAAGCTTTCTTT.

The CDR3 nucleotides are TGTGCCAGCAGCCAAGATTTTCGCGTAGCGGGGGGGCCCGACACCGGGGAGCTGTTTTTT. Protein sequence: CASSQDFRVAGGPDTGELFF. The genes are TRBV4-2 and TRBJ2-2; TRBD2 matches at 11 bases. J was trimmed by 3 bases and V by 0 bases; bases with no gene match: 12. Germline CDR1 LGHNA, CDR2 YNFKEQ. CDR3 size: 20 residues.